This section outlines one TCR beta chain sequence together with its context. This record comes from a study of shared clonotypes between healthy human individuals. About the research overall: Per-donor plates numbered three CD4 naive, three CD4 memory, two CD8 naive and one CD8 memory.

Germline CDR1 and CDR2: MNHNS and SASEGT. V was cut by 8 bases and J by 5 bases, with 15 bases left in between. This CDR3 contains 14 residues. TCRdb's copy holds only in-frame clones and misses some; the assay was immunoSEQ multiplex PCR. Altogether about 1 million clones are present, approximately 68% being singletons, with the ten largest covering roughly 1.5%. This chain links TRBV6-1 with TRBJ2-2; D ambiguous. Sequenced input: memory CD4+ T cells sorted from blood. As to subset: CD45RA-negative fraction. The source of this sequence is a man aged 18 to 29 in good health. The CDR3: CASRLMVGTGELFF. In nucleotides, the CDR3 is TGTGCCAGCCGCTTGATGGTGGGAACCGGGGAGCTGTTTTTT.